These 25 T cell receptor beta chains originate from one sample sequenced in a study of cytomegalovirus exposure and HLA in healthy donors. The PCR made use of 60 Vbeta and 13 Jbeta primers. Only in-frame clones appear in the TCRdb table, and some are missing; sequencing was by immunoSEQ multiplex PCR. The sample comprises more than 150,000 clones, around 79% of which are singletons, and around 15% rests with the top ten. Sequenced material: PBMCs. These receptors all stem from a man aged 50-59 years in good health and CMV-seropositive.

The chain joins TRBV5-4 to TRBJ2-5; 15 nucleotides agree with TRBD2. The CDR3 is 17 amino acids. The J segment lost 2 bases and the V segment lost 4 bases, leaving 6 bases of the junction unmatched. Germline V CDR1 and CDR2: SGHNT, YYREEE (reference sequence). The CDR3 sequence is CASSGGGLAGGQETQYF. The CDR3, as DNA: TGTGCCAGCAGCGGAGGGGGACTAGCGGGGGGACAAGAGACCCAGTACTTC.

The chain carries TRBV7-9 and TRBJ1-1; D might be TRBD1 (6 bases). Trimming pared 1 base from V and 1 base from J, leaving 16 bases between. The length of the CDR3 is 17 residues. Germline loops: CDR1 SEHNR, CDR2 FQNEAQ (reference sequence). The chain's CDR3 is CASSLEGGGVRNTEAFF. CDR3 sequence (DNA): TGTGCCAGCAGCTTAGAAGGGGGTGGAGTAAGGAACACTGAAGCTTTCTTT.

V and J are TRBV4-1 and TRBJ2-5, with 8 positions matching TRBD2. The CDR3 runs to 17 residues. Germline CDR1 reads MGHRA; CDR2 reads YSYEKL. Losses at the gene ends were 1 base for V and 2 bases for J; bases not matched to a gene: 9. The DNA for the CDR3 is TGCGCCAGCAGCCAAGGAATTAGCGGGGCGGGGCAAGAGACCCAGTACTTC. This encodes CASSQGISGAGQETQYF.

This chain uses TRBV5-6 with TRBJ2-7; D remains unclear. CDR1 SGHDT and CDR2 YYEEEE come from the germline V gene. V was clipped by 3 bases and J by 0 bases, with 13 bases between them. The CDR3 length is 15 residues. The CDR3 is CASSSRLVSSYEQYV. The CDR3 DNA follows: TGTGCCAGCAGCTCTAGACTTGTAAGCTCCTACGAGCAGTACGTC.

The chain joins TRBV4-3 to TRBJ2-7; 8 nucleotides agree with TRBD1. V shed 1 base and J 2 bases; nucleotides not matched to a gene: 10. The CDR3 loop spans 17 amino acids. Germline V gives CDR1 LGHNA, CDR2 YSLEER. The CDR3 DNA reads as TGCGCCAGCAGCCAAGCCTTTAACAGGGGGGCACCCTACGAGCAGTACTTC. Protein: CASSQAFNRGAPYEQYF.

V and J are TRBV28 and TRBJ2-3, with 7 positions matching TRBD1. The junction had 15 bases not matched to a gene; V was cut back by 6 bases and J by 6 bases. In germline, CDR1 is MDHEN, CDR2 SYDVKM. The CDR3 totals 16 residues. The CDR3 reads CASSHIDRVNMDTQYF. For the CDR3, the DNA is TGTGCCAGCAGCCATATTGACAGGGTTAATATGGATACGCAGTATTTT. The whole variable domain, remainder taken from reference TRBV28 and TRBJ2-3, is DVKVTQSSRYLVKRTGEKVFLECVQDMDHENMFWYRQDPGLGLRLIYFSYDVKMKEKGDIPEGYSVSREKKERFSLILESASTNQTSMYLCASSHIDRVNMDTQYFGPGTRLTVL.

The rearrangement joins TRBV5-1 to TRBJ2-2; weak D call: TRBD2 (6 bases). The CDR3 sequence is 15 residues long. V lost 5 bases and J lost 4, with 15 bases in between. Per the germline V gene, CDR1 is SGHRS and CDR2 is YFSETQ. The CDR3 nucleotides read TGCGCCAGCAGTACCGGGAGTTCGTTCACCGGGGAGCTGTTTTTT. Amino acids: CASSTGSSFTGELFF.

This sequence joins TRBV29-1 and TRBJ1-1; D not certain. V lost 7 bases to trimming and J lost 1 base, with 10 bases between them. The CDR3 covers 12 residues. From germline, CDR1 is SQVTM and CDR2 ANQGSEA. Here the CDR3 DNA reads TGCAGCGGCACAGAAGGGAACACTGAAGCTTTCTTT. This codes for CSGTEGNTEAFF.

The chain is built from TRBV6-1 and TRBJ2-7; D gene uncertain. V was shortened by 6 bases and J by 2 bases, with 11 bases between the two germline ends. This CDR3 is built from 13 residues. CDR1 and CDR2 from the germline V gene are MNHNS and SASEGT. Here the CDR3 DNA reads TGTGCCAGCAGCGGAACTAACCCCTACGAGCAGTACGTC. Translated: CASSGTNPYEQYV.

The CDR3 sequence: CASSFQDGPGNTIYF. The CDR3, as DNA: TGTGCCAGCAGCTTTCAAGATGGGCCTGGAAACACCATATATTTT. V and J are TRBV5-5 and TRBJ1-3, with D uncertain. V lost 2 bases, J lost 2 bases, and 11 bases lay in between. The CDR3 consists of 15 residues. CDR1 is SGHKS, CDR2 YYEKEE, per germline (reference sequence). The variable domain in full, completed from reference TRBV5-5 and TRBJ1-3, reads DAGVTQSPTHLIKTRGQQVTLRCSPISGHKSVSWYQQVLGQGPQFIFQYYEKEERGRGNFPDRFSARQFPNYSSELNVNALLLGDSALYLCASSFQDGPGNTIYFGEGSWLTVV.

The chain combines TRBV28 with TRBJ2-1; D unresolved. V shed 6 bases and J shed 10 bases, with 22 bases lying between them. Germline V CDR1 and CDR2: MDHEN, SYDVKM. CDR3 size: 15 residues. In DNA, the CDR3 is TGTGCCAGCAGCCGAGACTGGCCCCTTCTCGGCGAGCAGTTCTTC. Protein: CASSRDWPLLGEQFF.

V usage is TRBV4-1 and J usage is TRBJ2-1, with TRBD1 identical over 11 bases. The CDR3 is 15 amino acids. V dropped 3 bases and J dropped 7; count of bases not matched to a gene: 5. Per the germline V gene, CDR1 is MGHRA and CDR2 is YSYEKL. This CDR3 reads CASSHPGTGGNEQFF. DNA for the CDR3: TGCGCCAGCAGCCACCCCGGGACAGGGGGGAATGAGCAGTTCTTC.

The J gene is TRBJ2-3, the V gene TRBV5-8; 7 bases align to TRBD2. This CDR3 is built from 17 residues. Germline V CDR1 and CDR2: SGHTS, YDEGEE. The ends lost 4 bases at V and 1 base at J; junction bases unmatched: 12. The CDR3 region has the DNA TGTGCCAGCAGCAGCCGCCGGGGCGCGGGGGGCACAGATACGCAGTATTTT. Its translation: CASSSRRGAGGTDTQYF.

The chain links TRBV5-1 to TRBJ2-3, with TRBD1 matching over 8 bases. Per the germline V gene, CDR1 is SGHRS and CDR2 is YFSETQ. With 6 bases clipped from V and 4 bases from J, the junction kept 7 bases outside the gene matches. The CDR3 covers 14 residues. The CDR3 region is CASNLQGAPDTQYF. The CDR3 nucleotides read TGCGCCAGCAACCTTCAGGGGGCTCCAGATACGCAGTATTTT.

This rearrangement joins TRBV7-2 to TRBJ2-7; TRBD2 agrees at 8 bases. The germline gives CDR1 SGHTA, CDR2 FQGNSA. The CDR3 extends over 15 amino acids. The J segment lost 1 base and the V segment lost 5 bases, leaving 7 bases of the junction unmatched. The CDR3 sequence is CASSPGLVGSYEQYF. The CDR3 DNA reads TGTGCCAGCAGCCCGGGACTAGTTGGGTCCTACGAGCAGTACTTC.

V and J are TRBV25-1 and TRBJ2-2; a weak D match, TRBD1 (7 bases). Germline CDR1 reads MGHDK; CDR2 reads SYGVNS. The CDR3 loop spans 14 amino acids. Trimming cost V 7 bases and J 1 base, with 10 bases left between them. CDR3 in DNA: TGTGCCAGCACGCAGGGGGGGAACACCGGGGAGCTGTTTTTT. It is translated as CASTQGGNTGELFF.

The chain has TRBV6-6 and TRBJ2-5; D uncertain. V lost 7 bases to trimming and J lost 5 bases, with 17 bases between them. Germline-derived CDR1 and CDR2 are MNHNY and SVGAGI (reference sequence). This CDR3 comprises 14 residues. CDR3: CASKLTGFWETQYF. The CDR3, as DNA: TGTGCCAGCAAGTTGACGGGTTTTTGGGAGACCCAGTACTTC.

The J gene is TRBJ2-2, the V gene TRBV19; 8 nucleotides match TRBD2. CDR3 length: 17 amino acids. The J segment lost 2 bases and the V segment lost 2 bases, leaving 7 bases of the junction unmatched. CDR1 and CDR2 from the germline V gene are LNHDA and SQIVND (reference sequence). CDR3 in amino acids: CASSITGGGLNTGELFF. The CDR3 nucleotides are TGTGCCAGTAGTATAACCGGCGGGGGGCTAAACACCGGGGAGCTGTTTTTT.

Note on this clone: In the same sample, other DNA sequences code for this CDR3. The gene calls are TRBV28 and TRBJ2-2; 10 bases match TRBD2. Germline trimming cut 8 bases from V and 2 bases from J; bases unmatched to any gene: 2. Germline CDR1 and CDR2: MDHEN and SYDVKM. The CDR3 is 14 amino acids. The CDR3 DNA reads as TGTGCCAGCTTAGCGGGGGGTAACACCGGGGAGCTGTTTTTT. This translates into CASLAGGNTGELFF.

This clone showed up just a few times. V and J are TRBV7-2 and TRBJ1-6; TRBD1 might be the D (5 bases). The V gene's germline CDR1 is SGHTA and CDR2 FQGNSA. V shed 5 bases and J shed 10 bases, with 18 bases lying between them. The CDR3 is 15 amino acids. Written as DNA, the CDR3 is TGTGCCAGCAGCCCCAGCCGCCAGGGTGGATCACCCCTCCACTTT. Its translation is CASSPSRQGGSPLHF.

J is TRBJ2-1 and V is TRBV5-1, with D possibly being TRBD2 (6 bases). The CDR3 length is 12 residues. CDR1 SGHRS and CDR2 YFSETQ come from the germline V gene. The germline V and J ends were trimmed by 0 bases and 10 bases, with 8 bases remaining between them. In DNA, the CDR3 is TGCGCCAGCAGCTTGGCAGGGAGGGAGCAGTTCTTC. Protein sequence: CASSLAGREQFF.

The gene calls are TRBV19 and TRBJ2-2; 8 nucleotides match TRBD1. Trimming at V came to 11 bases and at J to 4 bases, leaving 18 bases not matched to a gene. The CDR3 has 17 amino acids. CDR1 and CDR2 (germline): LNHDA, SQIVND (reference sequence). The CDR3 DNA follows: TGTGCCTCCAAAATCGGCAGGGGGCAACGGGGCACCGGGGAGCTGTTTTTT. Amino acids: CASKIGRGQRGTGELFF.

The V and J genes are TRBV28 and TRBJ2-7; 9 bases fit TRBD1. The CDR3 covers 15 residues. J gave up 5 bases and V 7 bases, and 12 bases lay outside the gene matches. Looked up from germline, CDR1 is MDHEN and CDR2 is SYDVKM. CDR3 in amino acids: CASKSSGTGTHEQYF. As DNA, the CDR3 is TGTGCCAGCAAGTCTTCCGGGACAGGGACCCACGAGCAGTACTTC.

The chain combines TRBV7-2 with TRBJ2-3; 12 bases are shared with TRBD2. Germline CDR1 SGHTA, CDR2 FQGNSA. V was pared by 1 base and J by 12 bases, with 8 bases of the junction left unmatched. CDR3 length: 15 residues. The CDR3: CASSLEGLAGGSQYF. The CDR3 nucleotides are TGTGCCAGCAGCTTAGAAGGGCTAGCGGGGGGGAGTCAGTATTTT.

This clone counts as medium-sized. The chain has TRBV7-9 and TRBJ2-7; D is possibly TRBD2 (5 bases). The CDR3 is 13 amino acids. Germline CDR1 SEHNR, CDR2 FQNEAQ (reference sequence). Trimming left V 5 bases short and J 5 bases short, with 13 bases between. CDR3 sequence reads: CASSPGLTDEQYV. The CDR3 nucleotides are TGTGCCAGCAGCCCCGGACTGACCGACGAGCAGTACGTC.